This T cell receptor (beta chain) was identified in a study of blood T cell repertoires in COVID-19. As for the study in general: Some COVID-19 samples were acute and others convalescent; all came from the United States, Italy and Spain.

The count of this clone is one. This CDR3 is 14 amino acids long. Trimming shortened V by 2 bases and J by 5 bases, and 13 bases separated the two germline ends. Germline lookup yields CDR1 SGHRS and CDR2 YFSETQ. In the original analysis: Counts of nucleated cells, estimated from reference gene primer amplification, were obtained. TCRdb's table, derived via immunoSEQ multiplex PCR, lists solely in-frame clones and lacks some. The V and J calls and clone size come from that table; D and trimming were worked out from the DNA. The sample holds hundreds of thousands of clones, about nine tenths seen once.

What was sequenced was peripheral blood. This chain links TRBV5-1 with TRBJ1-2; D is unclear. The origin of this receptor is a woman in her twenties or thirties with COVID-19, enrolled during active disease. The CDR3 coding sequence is TGCGCCAGCAGCTTTGGGGAATCGGGGTATGGCTACACCTTC. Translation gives CASSFGESGYGYTF.